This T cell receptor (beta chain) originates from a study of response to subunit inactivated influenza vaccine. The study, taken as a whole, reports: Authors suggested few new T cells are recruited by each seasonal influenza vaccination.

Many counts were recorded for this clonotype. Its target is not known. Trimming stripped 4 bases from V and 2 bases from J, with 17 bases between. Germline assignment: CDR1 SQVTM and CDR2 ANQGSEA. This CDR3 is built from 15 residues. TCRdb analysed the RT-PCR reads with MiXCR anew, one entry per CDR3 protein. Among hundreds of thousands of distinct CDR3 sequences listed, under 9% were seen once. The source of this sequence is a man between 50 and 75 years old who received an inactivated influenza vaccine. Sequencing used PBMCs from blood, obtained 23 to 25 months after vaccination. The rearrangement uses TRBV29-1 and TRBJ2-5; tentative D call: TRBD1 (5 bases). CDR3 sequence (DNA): TGCAGCGTTGGGGGCCCAAACAGACAACAAGAGACCCAGTACTTC. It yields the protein CSVGGPNRQQETQYF.